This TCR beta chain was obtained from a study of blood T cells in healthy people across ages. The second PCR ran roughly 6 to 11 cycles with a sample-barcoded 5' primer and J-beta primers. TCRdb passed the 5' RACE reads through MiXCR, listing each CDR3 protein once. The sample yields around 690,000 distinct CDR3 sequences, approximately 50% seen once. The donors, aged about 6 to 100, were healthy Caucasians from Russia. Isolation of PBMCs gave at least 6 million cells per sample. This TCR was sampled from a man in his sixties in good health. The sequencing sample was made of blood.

CDR3: CASSQINRRETQYF. The CDR3 nucleotides read TGCGCCAGCAGCCAGATTAACCGAAGAGAGACCCAGTACTTC. The chain joins TRBV4-1 to TRBJ2-7; the D is unclear. Gene TRBJ2-5 matches the end of the DNA better, so the J call may be wrong. Germline CDR1 reads MGHRA; CDR2 reads YSYEKL. There are 14 residues in the CDR3.